The 26 T cell receptor beta chains below all came from one sample that was sequenced in a study of CD8+CD57+ T cells in acquired aplastic anemia. The TCR beta profiling, which covered VDJ combination and CDR3 sequence, was carried out using genomic DNA as the template. TCRdb re-analysed the reads in MiXCR, keeping a single row per CDR3 protein. The sample records approximately 170,000 distinct CDR3 sequences, roughly 56% being singletons. The sequencing sample was made of sorted CD4+, CD8+, or CD8+CD57+ T cells (not recorded which) from PBMCs. These TCRs come from a human donor in good health, serving as a control.

This clonotype was counted ten times or more. V gene TRBV15 combines with J gene TRBJ2-3; 9 nucleotides line up with TRBD1. Germline lookup yields CDR1 LNHNV and CDR2 YYDKDF (reference sequence). The CDR3 is 14 residues long. After removal of 7 bases from V and 5 bases from J, the junction contained 7 bases not matched to a gene. DNA of the CDR3: TGTGCCACCACCCGGGACAGGGTCGAAGATACGCAGTATTTT. This encodes CATTRDRVEDTQYF.

The rearrangement joins TRBV6-2 or TRBV6-3 to TRBJ2-5; 7 bases match TRBD2. The V and J ends lost 2 bases and 5 bases, in that order; junction bases with no gene match: 14. This CDR3 comprises 17 residues. Germline CDR1 reads MNHEY; CDR2 reads SVGEGT. CDR3 sequence reads: CASSYGWTRSFAETQYF. DNA for the CDR3: TGTGCCAGCAGTTACGGGTGGACTAGAAGTTTTGCGGAGACCCAGTACTTC.

With regard to this clonotype: Because it lacks the conserved phenylalanine or tryptophan at the end, this CDR3 is likely a read error. The V and J genes are TRBV7-2 and TRBJ2-7, with D possibly being TRBD1 (5 bases). This CDR3 comprises 15 residues. Trimming removed 5 bases at V and 6 bases at J, with 20 bases between. From germline, CDR1 is SGHTA and CDR2 FQGNSA. CDR3: CASSTSSSGPCEQYL. CDR3 DNA: TGTGCCAGCAGCACCTCATCGTCAGGGCCTTGCGAGCAGTACCTC.

This clonotype was recorded a few times. The rearrangement joins TRBV24-1 to TRBJ2-7; the D is unclear. This CDR3 is built from 13 residues. V gave up 4 bases and J gave up 3 bases, with 9 bases separating them. CDR1 is KGHDR and CDR2 is SFDVKD in the germline V gene. CDR3 DNA sequence: TGTGCCACCAGTGACTCAGATTTCTACGAGCAGTACTTC. Protein product: CATSDSDFYEQYF.

In this sample, this clonotype turned up many times. The rearrangement joins TRBV6-6 to TRBJ2-7; 10 positions match TRBD1. Germline values: CDR1 MNHNY, CDR2 SVGAGI (reference sequence). This CDR3 contains 15 residues. The V segment lost 5 bases and the J segment 3 bases; nucleotides outside the gene matches: 7. CDR3 in DNA: TGTGCCAGCAGTCCCCCGGGACAGGGGTACTACGAGCAGTACTTC. Its protein product is CASSPPGQGYYEQYF.

The chain joins TRBV19 to TRBJ1-1, with TRBD1 as a possible D gene (6 bases). Per the germline V gene, CDR1 is LNHDA and CDR2 is SQIVND (reference sequence). The CDR3 totals 12 residues. V was clipped by 7 bases and J by 10 bases, with 16 bases between them. CDR3 protein: CASTARGEGAFF. CDR3 nucleotide sequence: TGTGCCAGTACGGCCAGGGGAGAGGGAGCTTTCTTT.

This clonotype is a singleton in its sample. This CDR3 reads CASSAQLGLTF. The CDR3 DNA follows: TGTGCCAGCAGCGCCCAACTAGGCCTGACTTTC. This chain joins TRBV7-2 and TRBJ2-6; tentatively, D is TRBD2 (5 bases). The CDR3 length is 11 residues. Germline CDR1 is SGHTA and CDR2 is FQGNSA. Trimming pared 5 bases from V and 15 bases from J, leaving 11 bases between.

The rearrangement uses TRBV11-2 and TRBJ1-6; 8 bases match TRBD1. Unmatched junction bases numbered 2, after V lost 5 bases and J lost 8 bases. The CDR3 spans 13 residues. From germline, CDR1 is SGHAT and CDR2 FQNNGV. DNA for the CDR3: TGTGCCAGCAGCGTACAGGGGGATTCACCCCTCCACTTT. It translates to CASSVQGDSPLHF.

The chain is built from TRBV2 and TRBJ2-7; the D gene is possibly TRBD1 (6 bases). V shed 6 bases and J shed 0 bases, with 12 bases lying between them. Germline CDR1 reads SNHLY; CDR2 reads FYNNEI. The CDR3 consists of 14 residues. In nucleotides, the CDR3 is TGTGCCAGCAGGGAGGACAGCTACTCCTACGAGCAGTACTTC. Protein product: CASREDSYSYEQYF. Filled out from reference TRBV2 and TRBJ2-7, the complete variable domain reads EPEVTQTPSHQVTQMGQEVILRCVPISNHLYFYWYRQILGQKVEFLVSFYNNEISEKSEIFDDQFSVERPDGSNFTLKIRSTKLEDSAMYFCASREDSYSYEQYFGPGTRLTVT.

This clonotype was seen a few times. This chain uses TRBV20-1 with TRBJ2-7; the match to TRBD1 covers 8 bases. Germline V CDR1 and CDR2: DFQATT, SNEGSKA (reference sequence). The CDR3 length is 12 residues. Trimming cost V 3 bases and J 5 bases; bases outside gene matches: 3. The CDR3 DNA sequence: TGCAGTGCTAGGGCAGGGGGCAACGAGCAGTACTTC. It yields the protein CSARAGGNEQYF.

The V call is TRBV12-3 or TRBV12-4, the J call TRBJ1-2; 7 positions agree with TRBD1. CDR3 length: 12 residues. The V and J ends lost 8 bases and 5 bases, in that order; junction bases with no gene match: 5. CDR3 sequence: CASSGGGYGYTF. The CDR3 DNA reads as TGTGCCAGCTCAGGGGGGGGTTATGGCTACACCTTC.

J is TRBJ2-7 and V is TRBV20-1; 9 nucleotides agree with TRBD2. Germline loops: CDR1 DFQATT, CDR2 SNEGSKA (reference sequence). This CDR3 has 15 amino acids. V lost 3 bases and J lost 2; bases outside the gene matches: 8. CDR3 bases: TGCAGTGCTAGGACCCTAGCGGGAACCACCTACGAGCAGTACTTC. As protein: CSARTLAGTTYEQYF.

This chain uses TRBV20-1 with TRBJ1-5; a weak D match, TRBD1 (6 bases). The germline CDR1 and CDR2 sequences are DFQATT and SNEGSKA (reference sequence). The CDR3 contains 15 residues. V dropped 6 bases and J dropped 2 bases, with 17 bases sitting between them. CDR3 in amino acids: CSASGHRACNQPQHF. The CDR3 DNA sequence: TGCAGTGCAAGCGGACACAGGGCTTGCAATCAGCCCCAGCATTTT.

Of note for this clonotype: A read error may be the cause here, since a much bigger clone is one base away. The CDR3 DNA reads as TGTGCCAGCAGCCACCGCAGGGGGAAGGGTACCGGGGAGCTGTTTTTT. Its translation is CASSHRRGKGTGELFF. The chain has TRBV14 and TRBJ2-2; TRBD1 matches 7 bases. Germline assignment: CDR1 SGHDN and CDR2 FVKESK. This CDR3 comprises 16 residues. Trimming at V came to 3 bases and at J to 5 bases, leaving 9 bases not matched to a gene.

This clonotype was detected many times. This chain joins TRBV4-2 and TRBJ2-1; TRBD2 aligns across 13 bases. Losses at the gene ends were 1 base for V and 9 bases for J; bases not matched to a gene: 9. CDR1 LGHNA and CDR2 YNFKEQ come from the germline V gene. The CDR3 consists of 17 residues. CDR3 in DNA: TGTGCCAGCAGCCAAGGCGGACTAGCGGGGGCTCAGGGTGAGCAGTTCTTC. Protein: CASSQGGLAGAQGEQFF.

This CDR3 reads CASSLRTGGRTGELFF. The CDR3 region has the DNA TGTGCCAGCAGCCTCCGGACAGGGGGGAGGACCGGGGAGCTGTTTTTT. The chain recombines TRBV7-8 with TRBJ2-2, with 10 bases that match TRBD1. V trimming: 5 bases; J trimming: 5 bases; junction bases outside the gene matches: 8. Looked up from germline, CDR1 is SGHVS and CDR2 is FQNEAQ. The CDR3 runs to 16 residues.

The chain carries TRBV5-1 and TRBJ1-5; D not certain. Trimming pared 8 bases from V and 7 bases from J, leaving 16 bases between. Per the germline V gene, CDR1 is SGHRS and CDR2 is YFSETQ. The CDR3 has 13 amino acids. CDR3 nucleotide sequence: TGCGCCAGTTATACAGCGGTACCACAGCCCCAGCATTTT. It translates to CASYTAVPQPQHF.

The table lists this clonotype with a few counts. This sequence joins TRBV6-6 and TRBJ1-2; TRBD1 agrees at 8 bases. Germline CDR1 reads MNHNY; CDR2 reads SVGAGI (reference sequence). The CDR3 is 13 amino acids. With V trimmed by 4 bases and J by 2 bases, 0 bases remained unmatched. CDR3 amino acids: CASSSGGNYGYTF. CDR3 in DNA: TGTGCCAGCAGTTCAGGGGGCAACTATGGCTACACCTTC.

This clonotype came up a few times. With a much larger clone just one base away, this may be a read error. The genes are TRBV2 and TRBJ2-5, with D hard to call. CDR1 and CDR2 from the germline V gene are SNHLY and FYNNEI. Trimming pared 4 bases from V and 2 bases from J, leaving 5 bases between. This CDR3 is built from 12 residues. CDR3 amino acids: CASSGAQETQYF. CDR3 in DNA: TGTGCCAGCAGTGGTGCTCAAGAGACCCAGTACTTC. Looking up the rest from reference TRBV2 and TRBJ2-5 gives the full variable domain: EPEVTQTPSHQVTQMGQEVILRCVPISNHLYFYWYRQILGQKVEFLVSFYNNEISEKSEIFDDQFSVERPDGSNFTLKIRSTKLEDSAMYFCASSGAQETQYFGPGTRLLVL.

The chain carries TRBV7-6 and TRBJ2-7, with a tentative D call TRBD1 (5 bases). Germline values: CDR1 SGHVS, CDR2 FNYEAQ. This CDR3 spans 12 amino acids. V lost 6 bases and J lost 7, with 13 bases in between. The CDR3 here is CASSVQELEQYF. The CDR3, as DNA: TGTGCCAGCAGTGTACAGGAATTAGAGCAGTACTTC. The whole variable domain, remainder taken from reference TRBV7-6 and TRBJ2-7, is GAGVSQSPRYKVTKRGQDVALRCDPISGHVSLYWYRQALGQGPEFLTYFNYEAQQDKSGLPNDRFSAERPEGSISTLTIQRTEQRDSAMYRCASSVQELEQYFGPGTRLTVT.

The V call is TRBV19, the J call TRBJ2-1; 12 bases agree with TRBD2. CDR1 and CDR2 (germline): LNHDA, SQIVND (reference sequence). After removal of 4 bases from V and 4 bases from J, the junction contained 11 bases not matched to a gene. The CDR3 runs 18 residues. In DNA, the CDR3 is TGTGCCAGTAGTAGTAGGACTAGCGGGGTATTGGGGTACAATGAGCAGTTCTTC. Translated, it gives CASSSRTSGVLGYNEQFF.

With respect to this clonotype: This may be a read error, as it is one base from a much larger clone. J is TRBJ2-4 and V is TRBV5-1; 16 positions agree with TRBD2. From germline, CDR1 is SGHRS and CDR2 YFSETQ. The CDR3 loop spans 18 amino acids. CDR3 nucleotides: TGTGCCAGCAGCCGTGGGACTAGCGGGGGGGTGGCCAAAAACACTCAGTACTTC. It yields the protein CASSRGTSGGVAKNTQYF. Based on the CDR3 plus reference TRBV5-1 and TRBJ2-4, the full variable domain is KAGVTQTPRYLIKTRGQQVTLSCSPISGHRSVSWYQQTPGQGLQFLFEYFSETQRNKGNFPGRFSGRQFSNSRSEMNVSTLELGDSALYLCASSRGTSGGVAKNTQYFGAGTRLSVL.

This clonotype was recorded many times. V gene TRBV6-5 combines with J gene TRBJ1-4; the match to TRBD1 covers 7 bases. Per germline, CDR1 MNHEY and CDR2 SVGAGI. The CDR3 has 16 residues. Losses at the gene ends were 6 bases for V and 6 bases for J; bases not matched to a gene: 13. CDR3 nucleotides: TGTGCCAGCAGCCCCATCGACAGGGATCGGGATGAAAAACTGTTTTTT. Translating it yields CASSPIDRDRDEKLFF.

Regarding this clonotype: This may stem from a read error, because a much larger clone lies one nucleotide away. V is TRBV4-3 and J is TRBJ2-7; 9 bases agree with TRBD1. Unmatched junction bases numbered 14, after V lost 4 bases and J lost 7 bases. The CDR3 has 16 residues. CDR1 and CDR2 from the germline V gene are LGHNA and YSLEER. CDR3: CASSPGQGSVYNEQYF. The CDR3 nucleotides are TGCGCCAGCAGCCCGGGACAGGGATCGGTCTACAATGAGCAGTACTTC.

This clonotype was counted between two and nine times. The rearrangement joins TRBV7-9 to TRBJ2-5; TRBD2 matches 7 bases. The germline gives CDR1 SEHNR, CDR2 FQNEAQ (reference sequence). Trimming at V came to 1 base and at J to 5 bases, leaving 4 bases not matched to a gene. The CDR3 is 14 amino acids. The CDR3 region is CASSLVGGGETQYF. Written as DNA, the CDR3 is TGTGCCAGCAGCTTAGTGGGGGGGGGGGAGACCCAGTACTTC. Complete variable domain (other parts from reference TRBV7-9 and TRBJ2-5): DTGVSQNPRHKITKRGQNVTFRCDPISEHNRLYWYRQTLGQGPEFLTYFQNEAQLEKSRLLSDRFSAERPKGSFSTLEIQRTEQGDSAMYLCASSLVGGGETQYFGPGTRLLVL.

This clonotype was detected a few times. The chain links TRBV5-1 to TRBJ2-1; TRBD2 is a possible D gene (5 bases). The CDR3 covers 13 residues. CDR1 is SGHRS and CDR2 is YFSETQ in the germline V gene. The ends were cut back, 3 bases at V and 10 bases at J, with 14 bases in the middle. The CDR3 here is CASSSGAAEEQFF. The CDR3 bases are TGCGCCAGCAGCTCCGGAGCGGCTGAGGAGCAGTTCTTC.